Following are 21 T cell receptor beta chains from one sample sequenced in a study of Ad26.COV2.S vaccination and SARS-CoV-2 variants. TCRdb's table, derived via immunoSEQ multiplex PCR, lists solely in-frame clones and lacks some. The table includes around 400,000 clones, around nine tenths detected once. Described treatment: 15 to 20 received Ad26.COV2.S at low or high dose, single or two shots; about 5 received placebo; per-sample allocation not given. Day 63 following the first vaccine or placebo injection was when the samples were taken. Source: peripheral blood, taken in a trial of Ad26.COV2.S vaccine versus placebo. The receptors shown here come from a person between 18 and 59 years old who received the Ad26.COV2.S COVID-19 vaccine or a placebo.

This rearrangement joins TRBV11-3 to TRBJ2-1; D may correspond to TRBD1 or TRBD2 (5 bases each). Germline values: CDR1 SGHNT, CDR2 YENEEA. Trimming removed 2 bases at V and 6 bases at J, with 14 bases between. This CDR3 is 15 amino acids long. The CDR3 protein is CASSLTGASGNEQFF. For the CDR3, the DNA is TGTGCCAGCAGCTTAACCGGGGCCTCGGGCAATGAGCAGTTCTTC.

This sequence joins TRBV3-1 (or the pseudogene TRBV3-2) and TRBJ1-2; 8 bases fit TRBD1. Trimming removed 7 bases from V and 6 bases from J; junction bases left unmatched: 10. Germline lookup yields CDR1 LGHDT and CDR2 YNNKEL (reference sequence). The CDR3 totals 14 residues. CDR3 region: CASTPRDRYDGYTF. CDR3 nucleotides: TGTGCCAGCACCCCCCGGGACAGGTACGATGGCTACACCTTC.

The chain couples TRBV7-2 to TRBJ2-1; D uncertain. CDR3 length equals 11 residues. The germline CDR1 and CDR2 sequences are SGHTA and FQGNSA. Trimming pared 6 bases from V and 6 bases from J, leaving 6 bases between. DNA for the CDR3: TGTGCCAGCAGTAAGGGCAATGAGCAGTTCTTC. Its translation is CASSKGNEQFF.

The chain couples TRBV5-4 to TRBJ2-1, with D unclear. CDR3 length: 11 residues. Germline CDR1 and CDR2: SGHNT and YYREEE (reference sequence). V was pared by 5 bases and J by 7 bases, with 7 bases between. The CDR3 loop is CASSSWNEQFF. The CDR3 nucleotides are TGTGCCAGCAGTTCTTGGAATGAGCAGTTCTTC.

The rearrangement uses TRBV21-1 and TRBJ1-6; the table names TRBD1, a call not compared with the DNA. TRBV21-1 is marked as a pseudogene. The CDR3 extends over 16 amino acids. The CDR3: CASPIPTQGENSPLHF. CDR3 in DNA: TGTGCCAGCCCTATCCCCACACAGGGAGAAAATTCACCCCTCCACTTT.

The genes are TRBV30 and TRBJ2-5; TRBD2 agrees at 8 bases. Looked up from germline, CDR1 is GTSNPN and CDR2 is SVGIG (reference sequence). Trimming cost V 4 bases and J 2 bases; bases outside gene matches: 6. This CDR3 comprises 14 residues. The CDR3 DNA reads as TGTGCCTGGACCAAGCGGGAGACTCAAGAGACCCAGTACTTC. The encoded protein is CAWTKRETQETQYF.

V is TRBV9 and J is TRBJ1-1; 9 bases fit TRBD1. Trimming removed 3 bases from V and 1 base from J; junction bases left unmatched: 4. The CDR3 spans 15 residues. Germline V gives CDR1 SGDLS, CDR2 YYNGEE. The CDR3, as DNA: TGTGCCAGCAGCGGCACGACAGGGGGGAACACTGAAGCTTTCTTT. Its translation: CASSGTTGGNTEAFF.

This CDR3 is CASSPGTIMTDTQYF. The CDR3 DNA sequence: TGTGCCAGCAGTCCCGGGACTATTATGACAGATACGCAGTATTTT. The chain uses TRBV2 and TRBJ2-3; 7 nucleotides agree with TRBD2. CDR1 and CDR2 from the germline V gene are SNHLY and FYNNEI. This CDR3 has 15 amino acids. The trim removed 5 bases at V and 3 bases at J, leaving 8 bases unmatched.

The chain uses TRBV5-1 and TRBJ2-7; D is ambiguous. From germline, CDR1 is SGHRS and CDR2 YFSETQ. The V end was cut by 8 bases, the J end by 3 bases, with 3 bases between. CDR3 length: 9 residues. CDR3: CARDYEQYF. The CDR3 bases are TGCGCCAGGGACTACGAGCAGTACTTC.

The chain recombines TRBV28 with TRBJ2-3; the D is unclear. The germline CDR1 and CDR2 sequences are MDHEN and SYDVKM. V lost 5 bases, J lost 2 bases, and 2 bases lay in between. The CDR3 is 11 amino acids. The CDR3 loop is CASSNTDTQYF. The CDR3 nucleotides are TGTGCCAGCAGTAACACAGATACGCAGTATTTT.

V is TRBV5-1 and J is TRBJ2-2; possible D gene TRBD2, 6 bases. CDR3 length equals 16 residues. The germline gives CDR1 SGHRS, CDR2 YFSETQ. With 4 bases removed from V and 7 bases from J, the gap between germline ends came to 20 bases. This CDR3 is CASSGAGTGVVGELFF. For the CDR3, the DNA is TGCGCCAGCAGCGGCGCCGGGACTGGAGTTGTCGGGGAGCTGTTTTTT.

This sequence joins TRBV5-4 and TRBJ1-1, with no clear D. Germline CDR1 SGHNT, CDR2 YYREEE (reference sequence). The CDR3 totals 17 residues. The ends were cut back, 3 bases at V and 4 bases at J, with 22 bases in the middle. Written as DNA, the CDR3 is TGTGCCAGCAGCTGGAGGACGGTTTTGTGGGTCCTCACTGAAGCTTTCTTT. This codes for CASSWRTVLWVLTEAFF.

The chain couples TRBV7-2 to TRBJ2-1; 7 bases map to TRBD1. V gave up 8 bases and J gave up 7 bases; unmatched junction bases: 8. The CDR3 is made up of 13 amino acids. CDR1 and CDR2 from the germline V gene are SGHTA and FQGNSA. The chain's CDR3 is CASRDSGLNEQFF. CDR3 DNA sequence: TGTGCCAGCCGGGACAGCGGATTGAATGAGCAGTTCTTC. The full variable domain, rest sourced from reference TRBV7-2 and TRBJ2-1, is GAGVSQSPSNKVTEKGKDVELRCDPISGHTALYWYRQSLGQGLEFLIYFQGNSAPDKSGLPSDRFSAERTGGSVSTLTIQRTQQEDSAVYLCASRDSGLNEQFFGPGTRLTVL.

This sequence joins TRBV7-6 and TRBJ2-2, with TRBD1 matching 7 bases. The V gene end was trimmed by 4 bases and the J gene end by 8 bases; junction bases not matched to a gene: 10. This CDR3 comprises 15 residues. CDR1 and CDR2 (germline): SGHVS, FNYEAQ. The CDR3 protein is CASSSHQGVRGELFF. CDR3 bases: TGTGCCAGCAGCTCCCACCAGGGGGTTAGAGGGGAGCTGTTTTTT.

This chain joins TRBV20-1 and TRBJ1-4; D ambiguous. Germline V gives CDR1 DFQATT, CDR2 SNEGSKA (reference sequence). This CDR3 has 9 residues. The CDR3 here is CRHREKLFF. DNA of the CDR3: TGCAGGCACCGGGAAAAACTGTTTTTT.

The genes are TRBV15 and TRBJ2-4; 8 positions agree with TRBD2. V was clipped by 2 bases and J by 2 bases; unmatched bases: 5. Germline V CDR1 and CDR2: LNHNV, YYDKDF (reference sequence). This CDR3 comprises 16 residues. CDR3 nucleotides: TGTGCCACCAGCAGATCGGGGGGGCTCACCAAAAACATTCAGTACTTC. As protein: CATSRSGGLTKNIQYF.

CDR3 residues: CASSLALTDTEAFF. The CDR3, as DNA: TGTGCCAGCAGCTTAGCGCTAACTGACACTGAAGCTTTCTTT. The rearrangement links TRBV7-9 to TRBJ1-1; no clear D gene. Germline V CDR1 and CDR2: SEHNR, FQNEAQ (reference sequence). This CDR3 has 14 amino acids. Between the trimmed V and J ends, which lost 0 bases and 3 bases, there was a span of 8 bases. Based on the CDR3 plus reference TRBV7-9 and TRBJ1-1, the full variable domain is DTGVSQNPRHKITKRGQNVTFRCDPISEHNRLYWYRQTLGQGPEFLTYFQNEAQLEKSRLLSDRFSAERPKGSFSTLEIQRTEQGDSAMYLCASSLALTDTEAFFGQGTRLTVV.

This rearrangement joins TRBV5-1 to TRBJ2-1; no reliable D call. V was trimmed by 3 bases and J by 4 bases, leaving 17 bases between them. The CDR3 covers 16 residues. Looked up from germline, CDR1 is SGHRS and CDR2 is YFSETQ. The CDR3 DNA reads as TGCGCCAGCAGCTCTGGACCATCCGGTGGGTACAATGAGCAGTTCTTC. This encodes CASSSGPSGGYNEQFF.

The CDR3 DNA follows: TGTGCCAGCAGCTTAGCCGAGGGACAGGGGATCGGAGAGACCCAGTACTTC. Translating gives CASSLAEGQGIGETQYF. The chain couples TRBV11-2 to TRBJ2-5, with 10 bases aligning to TRBD1. The trim removed 1 base at V and 4 bases at J, leaving 9 bases unmatched. The germline gives CDR1 SGHAT, CDR2 FQNNGV. The CDR3 spans 17 residues.

The CDR3 here is CASSSYRGLGTQYF. CDR3 DNA sequence: TGTGCCAGCAGTTCATACAGGGGGCTTGGGACCCAGTACTTC. The chain recombines TRBV28 with TRBJ2-5, with TRBD1 identical over 9 bases. Germline CDR1 reads MDHEN; CDR2 reads SYDVKM. The V and J ends lost 4 bases and 7 bases, in that order; junction bases with no gene match: 7. This CDR3 comprises 14 residues.

CDR3 residues: CASTPDRGLYEQYF. The CDR3 DNA follows: TGTGCCAGCACCCCTGACAGGGGTCTCTACGAGCAGTACTTC. The chain carries TRBV28 and TRBJ2-7; 8 bases are a match to TRBD1. Germline CDR1 reads MDHEN; CDR2 reads SYDVKM. The V and J ends lost 7 bases and 3 bases, in that order; junction bases with no gene match: 8. This CDR3 spans 14 amino acids. The full variable domain, with the rest looked up from reference TRBV28 and TRBJ2-7, is DVKVTQSSRYLVKRTGEKVFLECVQDMDHENMFWYRQDPGLGLRLIYFSYDVKMKEKGDIPEGYSVSREKKERFSLILESASTNQTSMYLCASTPDRGLYEQYFGPGTRLTVT.